These T cell receptor beta chains were read from a single sample in a study of neoadjuvant anti-PD-1 for oral cavity cancer. Sequencing used immunoSEQ multiplex PCR; TCRdb keeps in-frame clones, though not all of them. The sample holds 6,000 or so clones, 50% to 60% seen once. Sample: tumor tissue, taken after nivolumab (anti-PD-1) treatment. The receptors come from a person aged 35-79 years with oral cavity squamous cell carcinoma. The CDR3 runs from the conserved cysteine through the conserved F or W. Fields, in order: CDR3 protein, J gene, V gene, clone size. Size is stated for part of the rows, as once, few or many counts, or as a class when the clone is expanded.

CDR3aa: CASSLRGGETQYF; j_gene: TRBJ2-5; v_gene: TRBV2; abundance: NA
CDR3aa: CASSYSGQGPQETQYF; j_gene: TRBJ2-5; v_gene: TRBV6-5; abundance: NA
CDR3aa: CASSPGGGGVVTEAFF; j_gene: TRBJ1-1; v_gene: TRBV5-1; abundance: NA
CDR3aa: CASSYGGAGANVLTF; j_gene: TRBJ2-6; v_gene: TRBV6-6; abundance: NA
CDR3aa: CASSLGRGYAVETQYF; j_gene: TRBJ2-5; v_gene: TRBV5-1; abundance: NA
CDR3aa: CASSNSQEGTDTQYF; j_gene: TRBJ2-3; v_gene: TRBV27; abundance: NA
CDR3aa: CASSTSSGSRTDTQYF; j_gene: TRBJ2-3; v_gene: TRBV18; abundance: NA
CDR3aa: CASSLAPRFGRLDGRTYEQYF; j_gene: TRBJ2-7; v_gene: TRBV7-2; abundance: few
CDR3aa: CASSPSRTGELFF; j_gene: TRBJ2-2; v_gene: TRBV18; abundance: NA
CDR3aa: CASSDRASNQPQHF; j_gene: TRBJ1-5; v_gene: TRBV7-9; abundance: NA
CDR3aa: CASSQEGGTVINQPQHF; j_gene: TRBJ1-5; v_gene: TRBV4-1; abundance: few
CDR3aa: CASSSSRDFNGYTF; j_gene: TRBJ1-2; v_gene: TRBV7-3; abundance: once
CDR3aa: CASSVGTATSYEQYF; j_gene: TRBJ2-7; v_gene: TRBV9; abundance: few
CDR3aa: CASSSLRGTGELFF; j_gene: TRBJ2-2; v_gene: TRBV9; abundance: NA
CDR3aa: CASSFDLFNEQYF; j_gene: TRBJ2-7; v_gene: TRBV7-3; abundance: few
CDR3aa: CASSTPGQGSTNEKLFF; j_gene: TRBJ1-4; v_gene: TRBV19; abundance: NA
CDR3aa: CASSQTRETQYF; j_gene: TRBJ2-5; v_gene: TRBV6-1; abundance: once
CDR3aa: CASTLTGGWTEAFF; j_gene: TRBJ1-1; v_gene: TRBV10-2; abundance: NA
CDR3aa: CASSHLPGQRIALNTEAFF; j_gene: TRBJ1-1; v_gene: TRBV7-8; abundance: NA
CDR3aa: CSVGGQMVTGELFF; j_gene: TRBJ2-2; v_gene: TRBV29-1; abundance: NA
CDR3aa: CASSPDRVEKLFF; j_gene: TRBJ1-4; v_gene: TRBV16; abundance: few
CDR3aa: CASSENRGQNTEAFF; j_gene: TRBJ1-1; v_gene: TRBV9; abundance: NA
CDR3aa: CASSLGQDYEQYF; j_gene: TRBJ2-7; v_gene: TRBV7-7; abundance: NA
CDR3aa: CASSSDGGYMNTEAFF; j_gene: TRBJ1-1; v_gene: TRBV7-8; abundance: NA
CDR3aa: CASRDSGGGKEKLFF; j_gene: TRBJ1-4; v_gene: TRBV28; abundance: once
CDR3aa: CASSGPSANSNQPQHF; j_gene: TRBJ1-5; v_gene: TRBV6-1; abundance: NA
CDR3aa: CASSNTGRAFF; j_gene: TRBJ1-1; v_gene: TRBV4-3; abundance: NA
CDR3aa: CASSSYVGDTEAFF; j_gene: TRBJ1-1; v_gene: TRBV11-2; abundance: once
CDR3aa: CAGRAGGPPEQYF; j_gene: TRBJ2-7; v_gene: TRBV2; abundance: NA
CDR3aa: CASSQEDPRFPQFF; j_gene: TRBJ2-1; v_gene: TRBV4-2; abundance: NA
CDR3aa: CASSYGGYEGDTQYF; j_gene: TRBJ2-3; v_gene: TRBV6-5; abundance: few
CDR3aa: CASSFAVGTYNEQFF; j_gene: TRBJ2-1; v_gene: TRBV7-2; abundance: NA
CDR3aa: CASSESALGADGYTF; j_gene: TRBJ1-2; v_gene: TRBV10-2; abundance: few
CDR3aa: CASSYSVNRPYGYTF; j_gene: TRBJ1-2; v_gene: TRBV6-5; abundance: NA
CDR3aa: CASSLMGEKLFF; j_gene: TRBJ1-4; v_gene: TRBV11-3; abundance: NA
CDR3aa: CASSEPWGTWYGNQPQHF; j_gene: TRBJ1-5; v_gene: TRBV6-1; abundance: NA
CDR3aa: CASSQDTGLGQPQHF; j_gene: TRBJ1-5; v_gene: TRBV19; abundance: NA
CDR3aa: CASSTTTVDYGYTF; j_gene: TRBJ1-2; v_gene: TRBV7-8; abundance: few
CDR3aa: CASGQRDTEAFF; j_gene: TRBJ1-1; v_gene: TRBV12-5; abundance: NA
CDR3aa: CASSPEGIPNTEAFF; j_gene: TRBJ1-1; v_gene: TRBV5-5; abundance: NA
CDR3aa: CASSLVGQRDNEKLFF; j_gene: TRBJ1-4; v_gene: TRBV5-5; abundance: NA
CDR3aa: CASSLSGGAGETQYF; j_gene: TRBJ2-5; v_gene: TRBV7-2; abundance: NA